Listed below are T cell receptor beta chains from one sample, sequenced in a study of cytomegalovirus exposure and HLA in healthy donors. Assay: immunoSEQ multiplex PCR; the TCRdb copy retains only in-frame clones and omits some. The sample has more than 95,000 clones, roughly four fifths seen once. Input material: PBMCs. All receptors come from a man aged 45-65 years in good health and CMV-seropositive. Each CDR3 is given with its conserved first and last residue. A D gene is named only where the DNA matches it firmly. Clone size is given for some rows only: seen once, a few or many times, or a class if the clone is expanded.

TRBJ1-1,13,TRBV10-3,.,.,TGTGCCATCAGTGAGTCCGCAGTTACTGAAGCTTTCTTT,CAISESAVTEAFF
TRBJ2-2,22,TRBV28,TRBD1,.,TGTGCCAGCAGTCTTTGGACAGGAAAAGGGGGTTATAGTACGCAATACACCGGGGAGCTGTTTTTT,CASSLWTGKGGYSTQYTGELFF
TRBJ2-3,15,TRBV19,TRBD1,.,TGTGCCAGTAGTACGGACAGGGGGGCAAGGGATACGCAGTATTTT,CASSTDRGARDTQYF
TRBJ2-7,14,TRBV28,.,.,TGTGCCAGCAGTTTACAGGGTACGGGCTACGAGCAGTACTTC,CASSLQGTGYEQYF
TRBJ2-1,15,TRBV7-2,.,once,TGTGCCAGCAGCTTAGCGGGAGGCCCCTACAATGAGCAGTTCTTC,CASSLAGGPYNEQFF
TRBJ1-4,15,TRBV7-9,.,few,TGTGCCAGCAGCTTAGCCGGCGGCTGGGGCGAAAAACTGTTTTTT,CASSLAGGWGEKLFF
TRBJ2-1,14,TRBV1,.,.,TGCACCAGCAGCCAAGTGTTTAGCGACAATGAGCAGTTCTTC,CTSSQVFSDNEQFF
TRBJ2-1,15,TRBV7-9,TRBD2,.,TGTGCCAGCAGCGGTCCTAGCGGGAGGGCCACTGAGCAGTTCTTC,CASSGPSGRATEQFF
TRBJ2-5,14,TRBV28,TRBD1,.,TGTGCCAGCAGGCCCGGGACAGGGCCAGAGACCCAGTACTTC,CASRPGTGPETQYF
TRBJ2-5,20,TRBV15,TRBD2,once,TGTGCCACCAGCAGAGGAGCTAGCGGGGGCGTTAAAGCGAATCAAGAGACCCAGTACTTC,CATSRGASGGVKANQETQYF
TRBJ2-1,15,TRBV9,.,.,TGTGCCAGCAGCGTCGAACGGGACTCTACCAATGAGCAGTTCTTC,CASSVERDSTNEQFF
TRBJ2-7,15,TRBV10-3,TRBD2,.,TGTGCCATCAGTGACTTACTAGCGGGGGTTAAGGAGCAGTACTTC,CAISDLLAGVKEQYF
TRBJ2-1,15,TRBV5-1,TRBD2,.,TGCGCCAGCAGCTTGGCCGGACTAGCGGGAGCTGAGCAGTTCTTC,CASSLAGLAGAEQFF
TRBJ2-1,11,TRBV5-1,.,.,TGCGCCAGCAGCTTGGGGCAGGAGCAGTTCTTC,CASSLGQEQFF
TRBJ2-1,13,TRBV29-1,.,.,TGCAGCGCATACAGGACAGACTACAATGAGCAGTTCTTC,CSAYRTDYNEQFF
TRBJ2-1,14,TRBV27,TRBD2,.,TGTGCCAGCAGTCTTAGCGGGAGTAAGTTTGAGCAGTTCTTC,CASSLSGSKFEQFF
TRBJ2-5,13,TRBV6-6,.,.,TGTGCCAGCAGTACTGGCGGGTGGGAGACCCAGTACTTC,CASSTGGWETQYF